A selection of T cell receptor beta chains follows, all from one sample in a study of blood T cells in healthy people across ages. TCRdb re-derived calls from the 5' RACE reads in MiXCR, one entry per CDR3 protein. Among approximately 800,000 distinct CDR3 sequences listed, roughly 24% were seen once. These data were likewise used in another study, on T cells of mothers and their children.

The sample consisted of blood. The source of these receptors is a boy aged 5-17 years in good health. Both conserved end residues are part of each CDR3. Each record gives: D gene, J gene, clone size, V gene, CDR3 DNA, CDR3 protein. D genes are given only for firm matches. Clone sizes are given selectively: once, few, many, or a class where the clone is expanded.

D: -
J: TRBJ1-2
size: -
V: TRBV7-8
DNA: TGTGCCAGCAGCTCCTATGGGACGCGGAACTATGGCTACACCTTC
CDR3: CASSSYGTRNYGYTF

D: -
J: TRBJ2-5
size: once
V: TRBV5-1
DNA: TGCGCCAGCAGCAAAGCGGACCCCCAAGAGACCCAGTACTTC
CDR3: CASSKADPQETQYF

D: -
J: TRBJ2-7
size: -
V: TRBV7-3
DNA: TGTGCCAGCAGCTCCTCCACAGGGTACGAGCAGTACTTC
CDR3: CASSSSTGYEQYF

D: TRBD2
J: TRBJ2-3
size: many
V: TRBV7-2
DNA: TGTGCCAGCAGCCCCTCCGGGGGGACAGATACGCAGTATTTT
CDR3: CASSPSGGTDTQYF

D: -
J: TRBJ1-6
size: -
V: TRBV6-6
DNA: TGTGCCAGCAGAGACCCAGGAAGAAGTGCATTTTCACCCCTCCACTTT
CDR3: CASRDPGRSAFSPLHF

D: -
J: TRBJ2-5
size: few
V: TRBV4-1
DNA: TGCGCCAGCAGCCCACCCGGGACACCTCAAGAGACCCAGTACTTC
CDR3: CASSPPGTPQETQYF

D: -
J: TRBJ2-7
size: few
V: TRBV3-1
DNA: TGTGCCAGCAGCCAACAGGACAGTACCTACGAGCAGTACTTC
CDR3: CASSQQDSTYEQYF

D: TRBD2
J: TRBJ2-4
size: few
V: TRBV9
DNA: TGTGCCAGCAGCGTAGGTGGGACTAGCGGGGGGAAAAACATTCAGTACTTC
CDR3: CASSVGGTSGGKNIQYF

D: -
J: TRBJ1-4
size: -
V: TRBV29-1
DNA: TGCAGCGTTGTCCAGGGCCCGAGGAGTGAAAAACTGTTTTTT
CDR3: CSVVQGPRSEKLFF

D: -
J: TRBJ2-1
size: -
V: TRBV3-1
DNA: TGTGCCAGCAAGATAAGTGGGGTGGTCAATGAGCAGTTCTTC
CDR3: CASKISGVVNEQFF

D: -
J: TRBJ2-1
size: few
V: TRBV4-1
DNA: TGCGCCAGCAGCCAAGGAGTAGGGGTCAATGAGCAGTTCTTC
CDR3: CASSQGVGVNEQFF

D: -
J: TRBJ2-2
size: few
V: TRBV10-3
DNA: TGTGCCATCATTGCGCCGAACACCGGGGAGCTGTTTTTT
CDR3: CAIIAPNTGELFF